The TCR beta chain described here comes from a study of shared clonotypes between healthy human individuals. V trimming: 0 bases; J trimming: 6 bases; junction bases outside the gene matches: 7. The CDR3 loop spans 16 amino acids. Per the germline V gene, CDR1 is MNHEY and CDR2 is SVGAGI. Sequencing used immunoSEQ multiplex PCR; TCRdb keeps in-frame clones, though not all of them. The table records about 380,000 clones, 95% to 97% of them present only once. J is TRBJ2-4 and V is TRBV6-5; 8 bases line up with TRBD1. The sample consisted of memory CD8+ T cells sorted from blood. The sample's subset: CD45RO+ cells pooled with CCR7-negative TemRA cells. The sequence came from a man aged 25 to 40 in good health. In DNA, the CDR3 is TGTGCCAGCAGTTACTCCCCCCCCGGACAGGGAAACATTCAGTACTTC. Translated, it gives CASSYSPPGQGNIQYF.